This TCR beta chain was identified in a study of blood T cell repertoires in COVID-19. Before being deemed recovered, Cohort 3 donors had two negative PCRs, clearance, or symptom resolution. Method: immunoSEQ multiplex PCR; TCRdb's copy keeps in-frame clones and lacks some. In the table there are a few hundred thousand clones, under 85% of which are singletons. After removal of 8 bases from V and 1 base from J, the junction contained 7 bases not matched to a gene. CDR3 length: 14 residues. CDR1 and CDR2 from the germline V gene are SEHNR and FQNEAQ (reference sequence). The sequenced sample was PBMCs or T cells enriched from blood (not recorded which). J is TRBJ1-2 and V is TRBV7-9; 7 bases are a match to TRBD1. The receptor was isolated from a woman between 50 and 59 years old who had recovered from COVID-19. CDR3: CASGWDSLNYGYTF. CDR3 DNA: TGTGCCAGCGGGTGGGACAGCCTTAACTATGGCTACACCTTC.